This is a list of T cell receptor beta chains from one sample in a study of blood T cell repertoires in COVID-19. Sequencing used immunoSEQ multiplex PCR; TCRdb keeps in-frame clones, though not all of them. The sample holds about 310,000 clones, 85% to 90% seen once. Specimen: peripheral blood. All receptors derive from a middle-aged woman with COVID-19, enrolled during active disease. Each CDR3 is given with its conserved first and last residue. Fields, in order: J gene, clone size, D gene, V gene, CDR3 protein, CDR3 DNA. A D gene is named only where the DNA matches it firmly. Only part of the rows carry a size: once, few, many, or a class if the clone is expanded.

>TRBJ1-4|NA|NA|TRBV6-6
CASSYSSPQLREKLFF
TGTGCCAGCAGTTACTCCTCCCCCCAGCTGAGGGAAAAACTGTTTTTT
>TRBJ1-3|NA|NA|TRBV2
CASSERWSSGNTIYF
TGTGCCAGCAGTGAACGGTGGTCCTCTGGAAACACCATATATTTT
>TRBJ2-6|NA|TRBD1|TRBV24-1
CATSGTGIYSGANVLTF
TGTGCCACCAGTGGGACAGGGATATACTCTGGGGCCAACGTCCTGACTTTC
>TRBJ2-7|NA|TRBD1|TRBV14
CASSQVSFRTGSYEQYF
TGTGCCAGCAGCCAAGTAAGTTTCCGGACAGGGAGTTACGAGCAGTACTTC
>TRBJ2-1|NA|TRBD1|TRBV13
CASSSLLLRGRNEQFF
TGTGCCAGCAGCAGTCTACTCCTCAGGGGGCGGAATGAGCAGTTCTTC
>TRBJ2-7|once|TRBD1|TRBV5-1
CASSAGTADYEQYF
TGCGCCAGCAGCGCCGGGACAGCTGACTACGAGCAGTACTTC
>TRBJ2-3|NA|NA|TRBV5-6
CASSLIGLRGYF
TGTGCCAGCAGCTTGATAGGTCTTAGAGGATATTTT
>TRBJ2-7|NA|NA|TRBV19
CASTQGPALYEQYF
TGTGCCAGTACGCAGGGCCCGGCCCTCTACGAGCAGTACTTC
>TRBJ1-4|NA|NA|TRBV5-1
CASSTEGVEKLFF
TGCGCCAGCAGCACGGAGGGAGTTGAAAAACTGTTTTTT
>TRBJ1-1|NA|TRBD1|TRBV10-3
CAIRLRQGANTEAFF
TGTGCCATCAGACTGCGACAGGGGGCTAACACTGAAGCTTTCTTT
>TRBJ1-2|NA|TRBD1|TRBV4-3
CASSQGTEGYGYTF
TGCGCCAGCAGCCAGGGGACAGAGGGGTATGGCTACACCTTC
>TRBJ2-2|once|NA|TRBV4-2
CASSQEVLVPGELFF
TGTGCCAGCAGCCAAGAGGTCCTAGTCCCCGGGGAGCTGTTTTTT
>TRBJ2-7|NA|NA|TRBV11-3
CASSLADDSYEQYF
TGTGCCAGCAGCTTAGCTGATGACAGCTACGAGCAGTACTTC
>TRBJ1-2|once|NA|TRBV4-3
CASSQGRWKGGDNYGYTF
TGCGCCAGCAGCCAAGGGAGGTGGAAGGGGGGGGATAACTATGGCTACACCTTC
>TRBJ2-7|NA|NA|TRBV1
CTSSPPETSGWATYEQYF
TGCACCAGCAGCCCCCCCGAGACTAGCGGGTGGGCAACCTACGAGCAGTACTTC
>TRBJ2-7|NA|TRBD1|TRBV4-1
CASSLDRVSYEQYF
TGCGCCAGCAGCTTGGACAGGGTCAGCTACGAGCAGTACTTC
>TRBJ2-5|NA|TRBD2|TRBV28
CASRSGRVETQYF
TGTGCCAGCCGCAGCGGGAGGGTTGAGACCCAGTACTTC
>TRBJ2-5|NA|NA|TRBV11-2
CASSPSLAQGRQETQYF
TGTGCCAGCAGCCCATCTCTCGCACAGGGTAGACAAGAGACCCAGTACTTC
>TRBJ2-5|NA|TRBD1|TRBV12-5
CASGFSGGTQYF
TGTGCTAGTGGTTTCTCAGGGGGGACCCAGTACTTC
>TRBJ2-6|NA|NA|TRBV9
CASSVGTSGANVLTF
TGTGCCAGCAGCGTAGGGACTTCTGGGGCCAACGTCCTGACTTTC
>TRBJ2-7|NA|NA|TRBV5-1
CASSRDIYEQYF
TGCGCCAGCAGCCGGGACATCTACGAGCAGTACTTC
>TRBJ1-6|NA|TRBD1|TRBV10-3
CAIKTGDSPLHF
TGTGCCATAAAGACAGGGGATTCACCCCTCCACTTT
>TRBJ1-6|NA|NA|TRBV7-2
CASSPDGGLRMDSPLHF
TGTGCCAGCAGCCCGGACGGGGGATTGAGGATGGATTCACCCCTCCACTTT
>TRBJ1-1|NA|NA|TRBV7-2
CASSFVRGGYTEAFF
TGTGCCAGCAGCTTCGTCCGCGGGGGCTATACTGAAGCTTTCTTT
>TRBJ1-5|NA|NA|TRBV28
CASIVRGNQPQHF
TGTGCCAGCATCGTACGGGGGAATCAGCCCCAGCATTTT
>TRBJ1-5|NA|NA|TRBV30
CAWSDRTVYSNQPQHF
TGTGCCTGGAGTGACCGGACAGTTTATAGCAATCAGCCCCAGCATTTT
>TRBJ1-1|NA|TRBD1|TRBV29-1
CSVETTTGEVYYTEAFF
TGCAGCGTTGAAACCACCACAGGGGAAGTATACTACACTGAAGCTTTCTTT
>TRBJ1-6|NA|NA|TRBV28
CASSFSVGGPESPLHF
TGTGCCAGCAGTTTCAGCGTCGGGGGGCCTGAATCACCCCTCCACTTT
>TRBJ1-3|NA|NA|TRBV28
CASSFRGLAGNTIYF
TGTGCCAGCAGTTTCCGAGGGTTAGCTGGAAACACCATATATTTT
>TRBJ2-7|NA|TRBD1|TRBV29-1
CSVLDRPSSYEQYF
TGCAGCGTTTTGGACAGGCCGAGCTCCTACGAGCAGTACTTC
>TRBJ1-2|NA|TRBD1|TRBV7-2
CASRRQGLVYGYTF
TGTGCCAGCAGGAGACAGGGGCTAGTCTATGGCTACACCTTC
>TRBJ2-5|once|NA|TRBV28
CASSPRETQYF
TGTGCCAGCAGTCCTAGAGAGACCCAGTACTTC
>TRBJ1-6|NA|TRBD1|TRBV5-1
CASKTGDSPLHF
TGCGCCAGCAAGACAGGGGATTCACCCCTCCACTTT
>TRBJ1-1|few|NA|TRBV2
CASGGSLGAFF
TGTGCCAGCGGAGGGTCTTTGGGAGCTTTCTTT
>TRBJ1-1|NA|TRBD1|TRBV19
CASWRPGQGAAFF
TGTGCCAGCTGGCGTCCGGGACAGGGGGCAGCTTTCTTT